This record looks at one T cell receptor beta chain sequence and its context. Its antigen is unknown. Per-base qualities were not stored, and no clone one base away is much larger. The immunoSEQ Assay was used to sequence TCR beta CDR3 regions from DNA. On the authors' methods: To compute T cell density, TCR beta template counts were normalized to usable DNA, which was estimated by amplifying housekeeping genes. Using the preseqR package, richness was estimated by extrapolating to 120,000 templates for tissue samples and 400,000 templates for PBMC samples. Clonality was taken to be one minus Pielou's evenness. Tissue-enriched TCRs were identified by differential abundance testing using productive amino-acid clonotypes, minimum total count 5 and alpha 0.1. The Jaccard Index and the Morisita Overlap Index were used to measure repertoire overlap between compartments. GLIPH grouped TCR beta CDR3s together with public tetramer-defined viral CDR3s, and a viral motif had to include at least three viral sequences and show V-gene enrichment. TCRdb mirrors the immuneACCESS table, restricted to in-frame sequences. Some clones are absent from its copies; in checked studies, under half trace to an unresolved V gene, and the reason for the others is unknown. That table gives V, J and clone size, and the DNA gave D and trimming. Present in this sample are roughly 35,000 clones, approximately 92% of which were seen just once. The ten top clones hold roughly 7.4% of the sample.

At diagnosis, peripheral blood, uninvolved tumor-adjacent lung and tumor were collected and were preserved as a mix of fresh-frozen and FFPE material. For TCR repertoire profiling, the blood samples were analyzed as peripheral blood mononuclear cells. In the germline V gene (reference sequence), CDR1 corresponds to MNHNY and CDR2 to SVGAGI. The V and J ends are trimmed by 8 bases and 3 bases, leaving 14 bases between them. Including the terminal cysteine and phenylalanine, the CDR3 comprises 14 residues. The DNA shown is the 42-base CDR3, in frame from base 1. These data belong to a study of T cells in localized non-small cell lung cancer (TCRdb year 2020). Turning to the overall study: The study examined T cell repertoires in approximately 240 patients with early-stage NSCLC and compared tumors with uninvolved tumor-adjacent lungs. NSCLC patients had a mean age of approximately 66 years, and 120 to 150 were male and more than 90 female. The cohort comprised 236 treatment-naïve NSCLC patients with resected, localized lung tumors.

What the work shows at the level of the full study, not this receptor alone: Uninvolved tumor-adjacent lung showed the highest T cell clonality, higher than tumor, which suggests more focused antigenic responses in the uninvolved tumor-adjacent lung. Because multi-region sequencing of the tumors was not done, intratumor heterogeneity could not be ruled out. Because of the exploratory design, TCR variables were selected using unadjusted p-values without false-discovery rate correction. Of the top 100 tumor clones, a median of approximately 60 were detected in paired uninvolved adjacent lung; over 25 were also among that lung's top 100. Higher blood T cell density associated with longer overall survival, while higher adjacent-lung clonality associated with shorter survival.

The receptor's source is a female donor older than 55 with stage I lung adenocarcinoma. The rearrangement combines TRBV6-6 with TRBJ1-5, and perhaps TRBD1 as D gene, on 5 matching bases. The sequenced sample was peripheral blood, obtained before any cancer treatment. The sequenced DNA: TGTGCCAGCGGTTCAGGGCTCCCCAATCAGCCCCAGCATTTT. It translates as CASGSGLPNQPQHF.